Shown below are 8 T cell receptor beta chains from a single sample sequenced in a study of control samples from healthy donors and cancer patients. The assay was immunoSEQ multiplex PCR, and TCRdb's table has in-frame clones only and misses some. The sample includes roughly 160,000 clones, almost 90% seen only once; the top ten take around 5%. The material sequenced was blood. Source of these receptors: a woman aged 30 to 39 in good health.

This sequence joins TRBV4-1 and TRBJ1-5; TRBD1 might be the D (6 bases). Germline CDR1 and CDR2: MGHRA and YSYEKL. The ends were cut back, 4 bases at V and 0 bases at J, with 19 bases in the middle. The CDR3 has 18 amino acids. This CDR3 is CASSLRPGGRSSNQPQHF. The CDR3 nucleotides read TGCGCCAGCAGCCTCCGGCCCGGGGGGCGGAGTAGCAATCAGCCCCAGCATTTT.

The table lists this clone with a count of one. V is TRBV5-4 and J is TRBJ2-5; D possibly corresponds to TRBD1 (5 bases). V lost 4 bases and J 0 bases, leaving 13 bases between the germline ends. Germline assignment: CDR1 SGHNT and CDR2 YYREEE (reference sequence). The CDR3 is 15 residues long. The CDR3 sequence is CASSLGQTYQETQYF. In nucleotides, the CDR3 is TGTGCCAGCAGCCTCGGACAAACGTACCAAGAGACCCAGTACTTC. Full variable domain (rest looked up from reference TRBV5-4 and TRBJ2-5): ETGVTQSPTHLIKTRGQQVTLRCSSQSGHNTVSWYQQALGQGPQFIFQYYREEENGRGNFPPRFSGLQFPNYSSELNVNALELDDSALYLCASSLGQTYQETQYFGPGTRLLVL.

The rearrangement uses TRBV29-1 and TRBJ1-2, with a weak D call TRBD1 (5 bases). Germline CDR1 and CDR2: SQVTM and ANQGSEA. The length of the CDR3 is 14 residues. V was shortened by 4 bases and J by 4 bases, with 16 bases between the two germline ends. The CDR3 DNA follows: TGCAGCGTTGCCTCCGGGGCTTGGGGCTATGGCTACACCTTC. Protein sequence: CSVASGAWGYGYTF.

The chain recombines TRBV6-5 with TRBJ1-1; D unresolved. The CDR3 is 11 amino acids. Trimming shortened V by 8 bases and J by 1 base, and 5 bases separated the two germline ends. CDR1 and CDR2 (germline): MNHEY, SVGAGI. CDR3 bases: TGTGCCAGCGGGAGGAACACTGAAGCTTTCTTT. This encodes CASGRNTEAFF.

CDR3 DNA sequence: TGCGCCAGCAGCTTTCGAAGGGGTAGCTACGAGCAGTACTTC. This sequence encodes CASSFRRGSYEQYF. The chain joins TRBV5-1 to TRBJ2-7; D possibly corresponds to TRBD1 (5 bases). Germline V gene sequence: CDR1 SGHRS, CDR2 YFSETQ. The CDR3 runs 14 residues. Deletions cut 2 bases from V and 3 bases from J, with 12 bases between.

The CDR3 DNA is TGTGCCAGCACAGGGGTTGCAGATACGCAGTATTTT. Encoded protein: CASTGVADTQYF. The V and J genes are TRBV2 and TRBJ2-3; possible D gene TRBD1, 6 bases. Trimming removed 7 bases from V and 4 bases from J, with 9 bases in between. The CDR3 contains 12 residues. Germline V gene lookup returns CDR1 SNHLY and CDR2 FYNNEI.

There are a few counts of this clone. The CDR3 is CASSQVGVQVMNEQFF. Written as DNA, the CDR3 is TGCGCCAGCAGCCAAGTAGGTGTACAGGTCATGAATGAGCAGTTCTTC. The V call is TRBV4-1, the J call TRBJ2-1; D is perhaps TRBD1 (5 bases). The length of the CDR3 is 16 residues. The germline V and J ends were trimmed by 1 base and 7 bases, with 17 bases remaining between them. Germline lookup yields CDR1 MGHRA and CDR2 YSYEKL.

This chain links TRBV6-5 with TRBJ2-7, with TRBD1 matching over 10 bases. The CDR3 has 15 amino acids. The trim removed 6 bases at V and 1 base at J, leaving 6 bases unmatched. Germline V gives CDR1 MNHEY, CDR2 SVGAGI. The CDR3 protein is CASRTGTGVSYEQYF. CDR3 sequence (DNA): TGTGCCAGCAGGACCGGGACAGGGGTTTCCTACGAGCAGTACTTC.